The 19 T cell receptor beta chains reported below all come from one sample, sequenced in a study of CD8+CD57+ T cells in acquired aplastic anemia. The template used for profiling TCR beta VDJ and CDR3 was genomic DNA. TCRdb independently ran MiXCR on the reads; one entry per CDR3 protein. Of about 190,000 distinct CDR3 sequences listed, roughly half are singletons. The sequencing input was sorted CD4+, CD8+, or CD8+CD57+ T cells (not recorded which) from PBMCs. The receptors were gathered from a human donor in good health, serving as a control.

A single count supports this clonotype. The chain has TRBV7-8 and TRBJ2-3; 11 positions agree with TRBD2. The CDR3 is 14 residues long. Per the germline V gene, CDR1 is SGHVS and CDR2 is FQNEAQ. After removal of 6 bases from V and 4 bases from J, the junction contained 3 bases not matched to a gene. The CDR3 protein is CASRRGLAADTQYF. CDR3 sequence (DNA): TGTGCCAGCAGAAGGGGACTAGCGGCAGATACGCAGTATTTT.

This clonotype was seen ten or more times. A much bigger clone sits one base away, suggesting this may be a read error. V gene TRBV7-3 combines with J gene TRBJ2-5; D gene ambiguous. The CDR3 runs to 12 residues. Germline V gene sequence: CDR1 SGHTA, CDR2 FQGTGA. The CDR3 is CASSLNGETQHF. The CDR3 DNA follows: TGTGCCAGCAGCTTAAATGGAGAGACCCAGCACTTC.

Here the CDR3 reads CASSPLAGTQYF. The CDR3 DNA reads as TGTGCCAGCAGCCCCCTGGCAGGGACCCAGTACTTC. The chain combines TRBV4-2 with TRBJ2-5; D unclear. Trimming removed 4 bases from V and 7 bases from J, with 10 bases in between. CDR3 size: 12 residues. CDR1 is LGHNA and CDR2 is YNFKEQ in the germline V gene.

The gene calls are TRBV9 and TRBJ1-5, with unresolved D. Germline V lookup: CDR1 SGDLS, CDR2 YYNGEE. CDR3 length equals 16 residues. Deletions cut 0 bases from V and 3 bases from J, with 13 bases between. CDR3 loop: CASSVEGREINQPQHF. CDR3 DNA: TGTGCCAGCAGCGTAGAGGGTCGGGAGATCAATCAGCCCCAGCATTTT. Full variable domain (rest looked up from reference TRBV9 and TRBJ1-5): DSGVTQTPKHLITATGQRVTLRCSPRSGDLSVYWYQQSLDQGLQFLIQYYNGEERAKGNILERFSAQQFPDLHSELNLSSLELGDSALYFCASSVEGREINQPQHFGDGTRLSIL.

The rearrangement joins TRBV5-1 to TRBJ1-1; TRBD1 matches 7 bases. The length of the CDR3 is 12 residues. The V and J ends lost 2 bases and 11 bases, in that order; junction bases with no gene match: 6. The germline gives CDR1 SGHRS, CDR2 YFSETQ. CDR3 coding DNA: TGCGCCAGCAGCTTCATCCCACAGGGGGCTTTCTTT. Its translation is CASSFIPQGAFF. Combining the CDR3 with reference TRBV5-1 and TRBJ1-1 gives the whole variable domain KAGVTQTPRYLIKTRGQQVTLSCSPISGHRSVSWYQQTPGQGLQFLFEYFSETQRNKGNFPGRFSGRQFSNSRSEMNVSTLELGDSALYLCASSFIPQGAFFGQGTRLTVV.

The chain joins TRBV7-2 to TRBJ1-2; D is possibly TRBD1 (5 bases). This CDR3 is 14 amino acids long. Trimming cost V 2 bases and J 6 bases, with 13 bases left between them. Germline V CDR1 and CDR2: SGHTA, FQGNSA. CDR3 DNA sequence: TGTGCCAGCAGCTTAAGGGCGACAGCGGATGGCTACACCTTC. This encodes CASSLRATADGYTF.

This clonotype was seen once. At one end the junction does not follow the germline gene, possibly because of a read error. Written as DNA, the CDR3 is TGTGCCAGCAGGGAAGACAGGTTACGAGGGGAGCTGTTTTTT. It codes for CASREDRLRGELFF. V and J are TRBV2 and TRBJ2-2; TRBD1 might be the D (6 bases). This CDR3 contains 14 residues. Germline values: CDR1 SNHLY, CDR2 FYNNEI.

This clonotype was picked up many times. The V call is TRBV12-3 or TRBV12-4, the J call TRBJ2-1; D assignment may be TRBD1 or TRBD2 (5 bases each). The V end lost 8 bases, the J end lost 7 bases, and 12 bases lay between the germline ends. The CDR3 sequence is 12 residues long. CDR3 in DNA: TGTGCCAGCTCTCCAGGGACGAATGAGCAGTTCTTC. Its translation is CASSPGTNEQFF.

This clonotype showed up many times. The chain couples TRBV5-1 to TRBJ1-4; D remains ambiguous. CDR1 is SGHRS, CDR2 YFSETQ, per germline. Trimming cost V 7 bases and J 4 bases, with 17 bases left between them. CDR3 length: 15 residues. The CDR3 loop is CASASRAPGNEKLFF. The DNA for the CDR3 is TGCGCCAGCGCCTCTAGGGCACCCGGTAATGAAAAACTGTTTTTT. The whole variable domain, filled in from reference TRBV5-1 and TRBJ1-4, reads KAGVTQTPRYLIKTRGQQVTLSCSPISGHRSVSWYQQTPGQGLQFLFEYFSETQRNKGNFPGRFSGRQFSNSRSEMNVSTLELGDSALYLCASASRAPGNEKLFFGSGTQLSVL.

This clonotype was recorded many times. The chain employs TRBV29-1 and TRBJ1-1, with D hard to call. The germline V and J ends were trimmed by 4 bases and 1 base, with 16 bases remaining between them. The CDR3 is 15 amino acids. Germline lookup yields CDR1 SQVTM and CDR2 ANQGSEA. The CDR3 DNA sequence: TGCAGCGTTGCGGGGTCACCCCGAGGGAACACTGAAGCTTTCTTT. As protein: CSVAGSPRGNTEAFF.

The gene calls are TRBV3-1 and TRBJ2-7; D call uncertain. The CDR3 has 15 amino acids. The germline V gene has CDR1 LGHDT and CDR2 YNNKEL (reference sequence). The CDR3 DNA is TGTGCAGCAGCCAACATTTGGCCATTCACCTACGAGCAGTACTTC. It is translated as CAAANIWPFTYEQYF.

The table lists this clonotype with a count of one. The chain combines TRBV19 with TRBJ1-5; 7 nucleotides match TRBD1. CDR1 and CDR2 (germline): LNHDA, SQIVND (reference sequence). Trimming cost V 3 bases and J 2 bases; bases outside gene matches: 13. This CDR3 region has 18 residues. Here the CDR3 reads CASSISGQSFYGNQPQHF. In nucleotides, the CDR3 is TGTGCCAGTAGTATCTCGGGACAGAGTTTTTACGGCAATCAGCCCCAGCATTTT. Combining the CDR3 with reference TRBV19 and TRBJ1-5 gives the whole variable domain DGGITQSPKYLFRKEGQNVTLSCEQNLNHDAMYWYRQDPGQGLRLIYYSQIVNDFQKGDIAEGYSVSREKKESFPLTVTSAQKNPTAFYLCASSISGQSFYGNQPQHFGDGTRLSIL.

The chain uses TRBV10-3 and TRBJ2-3; no definite D call. The V gene lost 3 bases and the J gene lost 1 base, with 5 bases spanning the gap. The CDR3 consists of 13 residues. The germline V gene encodes CDR1 ENHRY and CDR2 SYGVKD. The CDR3 nucleotides read TGTGCCATCAGTGATACTGGCACAGATACGCAGTATTTT. It is translated as CAISDTGTDTQYF.

This sequence joins TRBV25-1 and TRBJ1-6; weak D call: TRBD1 (5 bases). CDR3 length equals 15 residues. With 4 bases removed from V and 10 bases from J, the gap between germline ends came to 17 bases. Germline V lookup: CDR1 MGHDK, CDR2 SYGVNS. The CDR3 reads CASSGPGTRGSPLHF. The CDR3 DNA follows: TGTGCCAGCAGTGGCCCAGGGACTCGCGGATCACCCCTCCACTTT. Variable domain in full (rest from reference TRBV25-1 and TRBJ1-6): EADIYQTPRYLVIGTGKKITLECSQTMGHDKMYWYQQDPGMELHLIHYSYGVNSTEKGDLSSESTVSRIRTEHFPLTLESARPSHTSQYLCASSGPGTRGSPLHFGNGTRLTVT.

The V and J genes are TRBV24-1 and TRBJ2-7; 8 bases are a match to TRBD1. The CDR3 is made up of 14 amino acids. V lost 7 bases and J lost 0; bases outside the gene matches: 4. Looked up from germline, CDR1 is KGHDR and CDR2 is SFDVKD. The CDR3 bases are TGTGCCACCAGGGACAGGGAAAGCTCCTACGAGCAGTACTTC. This translates into CATRDRESSYEQYF.

The V gene is TRBV7-2, the J gene TRBJ1-3; no clear D. The CDR3 sequence is 13 residues long. Germline lookup yields CDR1 SGHTA and CDR2 FQGNSA. V was shortened by 6 bases and J by 4 bases, with 10 bases between the two germline ends. CDR3 residues: CASRMSSGNTIYF. In nucleotides, the CDR3 is TGTGCCAGCAGAATGTCTTCCGGAAACACCATATATTTT.

As regards this clonotype: No conserved phenylalanine or tryptophan is present at the end of the CDR3, so a read error is the likely explanation. This chain connects TRBV29-1 to TRBJ2-2; D is ambiguous. The CDR3 covers 12 residues. Trimming stripped 3 bases from V and 4 bases from J, with 6 bases between. The germline gives CDR1 SQVTM, CDR2 ANQGSEA. CDR3 DNA: TGCAGCGTTGAGGCGAGCACCGGGGAGCTGTTTTCT. Translation: CSVEASTGELFS.

With respect to this clonotype: The junction and the germline gene differ at one end; a read error may be behind it. The chain is built from TRBV29-1 and TRBJ1-4; unclear D gene. The germline CDR1 and CDR2 sequences are SQVTM and ANQGSEA. This CDR3 is 15 amino acids long. The CDR3, as DNA: TGCAGCGTTGTGGGCCCCGACGGTGGTAATGAAAAACTGTTCTTT. This encodes CSVVGPDGGNEKLFF.

The rearrangement joins TRBV7-2 to TRBJ1-5; a possible D gene is TRBD1 (6 bases). V lost 5 bases and J lost 3, with 17 bases in between. Germline assignment: CDR1 SGHTA and CDR2 FQGNSA. This CDR3 contains 16 residues. CDR3 in amino acids: CASSKRAGATNQPQHF. CDR3 nucleotides: TGTGCCAGCAGCAAACGAGCGGGGGCGACCAATCAGCCCCAGCATTTT.